This T cell receptor (beta chain) was identified in a study of blood T cell repertoires in COVID-19. Study information: Both acute and convalescent COVID-19 samples were obtained from the United States, Italy and Spain. Sample material is recorded as cDNA or gDNA derived from T cells, B-cell-depleted T cells, or PBMCs.

The CDR3 consists of 16 residues. CDR1 and CDR2 (germline): MNHNY, SVGAGI (reference sequence). V was pared by 6 bases and J by 1 base, with 4 bases of the junction left unmatched. TCRdb's table, derived via immunoSEQ multiplex PCR, lists solely in-frame clones and lacks some. The table shows roughly 200,000 clones, with around 85% occurring only once. The source is a man in his fifties or sixties who had recovered from COVID-19. The genes are TRBV6-6 and TRBJ2-2; TRBD2 matches 11 bases. The sample consisted of peripheral blood. CDR3 sequence: CASSTTSGGNTGELFF. As DNA, the CDR3 is TGTGCCAGCAGCACAACTAGCGGGGGGAACACCGGGGAGCTGTTTTTT.